This is a list of T cell receptor beta chains from one sample in a study of identical twins. TCRdb called the 5' RACE reads again in MiXCR, with one record for every CDR3 protein. The repertoire holds 1.5 million to 2 million distinct CDR3 sequences, with less than 40% as singletons. Sequencing was carried out using cord blood. The source of these receptors is a newborn girl in good health. Each CDR3 is given with its conserved first and last residue. The D gene is left open where the match is weak. Where a row states a size, it is once, few, many or the class of an expanded clone; other rows omit it.

>TRBV15|NA|TRBJ2-3|NA
CATSRDLGPGADTQYF
TGTGCCACCAGCAGAGATTTGGGACCTGGGGCAGATACGCAGTATTTT
>TRBV9|NA|TRBJ2-3|NA
CASSTQGDTQYF
TGTGCCAGCAGCACTCAGGGTGATACGCAGTATTTT
>TRBV2|NA|TRBJ1-5|TRBD1
CASSEGQGQPQHF
TGTGCCAGCAGTGAAGGACAGGGACAGCCCCAGCATTTT
>TRBV25-1|NA|TRBJ2-7|TRBD2
CASSEIGTSGRSEQYF
TGTGCCAGCAGTGAAATAGGGACTAGCGGGAGAAGCGAGCAGTACTTC
>TRBV6-1|NA|TRBJ2-3|TRBD2
CASRKGLAGGDPDTQYF
TGTGCCAGCAGAAAGGGGCTAGCGGGGGGGGACCCAGATACGCAGTATTTT
>TRBV10-3|few|TRBJ2-5|NA
CAITPRAETQYF
TGTGCCATCACGCCCAGGGCTGAGACCCAGTACTTC
>TRBV28|NA|TRBJ2-7|TRBD2
CASSLLGLVSWEQYF
TGTGCCAGCAGTTTACTGGGACTAGTCTCATGGGAGCAGTACTTC
>TRBV6-6|NA|TRBJ1-4|NA
CASTREKGNEKLFF
TGTGCCAGCACTAGGGAGAAGGGTAATGAAAAACTGTTTTTT
>TRBV4-1|NA|TRBJ2-1|NA
CASSQVGSGSRRAFF
NA
>TRBV10-3|many|TRBJ2-5|NA
CAISELGGGETQYF
TGTGCCATCAGTGAGCTCGGAGGTGGGGAGACCCAGTACTTC
>TRBV2|few|TRBJ2-5|NA
CASPQGDSQETQYF
TGTGCCAGCCCCCAGGGCGACAGCCAAGAGACCCAGTACTTC
>TRBV4-2|NA|TRBJ2-1|NA
CASSQDGSRAYNEQFF
TGTGCCAGCAGCCAAGACGGGTCGAGGGCCTACAATGAGCAGTTCTTC
>TRBV9|NA|TRBJ2-3|NA
CASSVSSLRQTILGGLGDTQYF
TGTGCCAGCAGCGTTTCGAGCCTCCGACAGACCATCCTTGGGGGCCTCGGAGATACGCAGTATTTT
>TRBV2|NA|TRBJ2-2|NA
CASTEVLSNTGELFF
TGTGCCAGCACTGAAGTGCTTTCCAACACCGGGGAGCTGTTTTTT
>TRBV6-1|NA|TRBJ1-2|NA
CASSERAGTYGYTF
TGTGCCAGCAGTGAAAGAGCGGGTACTTATGGCTACACCTTC
>TRBV20-1|NA|TRBJ2-1|TRBD2
CSARDSGLAGGISYNEQFF
TGCAGTGCTAGAGATTCGGGCCTAGCGGGGGGAATTTCCTACAATGAGCAGTTCTTC
>TRBV7-2|few|TRBJ1-1|NA
CASSLATINTEAFF
TGTGCCAGCAGCTTAGCCACGATTAACACTGAAGCTTTCTTT
>TRBV7-8|NA|TRBJ2-3|NA
CASSLALTGSTDTQYF
TGTGCCAGCAGCTTAGCGCTCACAGGGAGCACAGATACGCAGTATTTT
>TRBV28|few|TRBJ2-1|NA
CASSSHNNEQFF
TGTGCCAGCAGCTCCCATAACAATGAGCAGTTCTTC
>TRBV5-1|few|TRBJ2-7|TRBD2
CASSEFTSGGAFPYEQYF
TGCGCCAGCAGCGAGTTTACTAGCGGGGGGGCTTTCCCCTACGAGCAGTACTTC
>TRBV6-6|NA|TRBJ1-3|TRBD1
CASSNGQGAGNTIYF
TGTGCCAGCAGCAACGGACAGGGGGCTGGAAACACCATATATTTT
>TRBV28|NA|TRBJ2-7|NA
CASSWGFSSYNEQYF
TGTGCCAGCAGTTGGGGGTTCAGCTCCTACAATGAGCAGTACTTC
>TRBV28|many|TRBJ2-5|NA
CASSFHGALYF
TGTGCCAGCAGTTTTCACGGGGCCCTGTACTTC
>TRBV4-1|NA|TRBJ2-1|TRBD2
CASSPYPAGGPVSSYNEQFF
TGCGCCAGCAGTCCCTATCCGGCGGGAGGGCCAGTCAGCTCCTACAATGAGCAGTTCTTC
>TRBV7-9|NA|TRBJ2-1|NA
CASSPPGVPYNEQFF
TGTGCCAGCAGCCCCCCCGGGGTGCCCTACAATGAGCAGTTCTTC
>TRBV20-1|NA|TRBJ2-7|NA
CSARGPVALSYEQYF
TGCAGTGCTAGAGGCCCTGTAGCCCTATCCTACGAGCAGTACTTC
>TRBV11-2|few|TRBJ2-2|NA
CASSLVRGATGELFF
TGTGCCAGCAGCTTAGTCAGGGGGGCCACCGGGGAGCTGTTTTTT
>TRBV19|NA|TRBJ2-1|TRBD1
CASSAGTGPSNEQFF
TGTGCCAGTAGTGCCGGGACAGGCCCCTCTAATGAGCAGTTCTTC
>TRBV25-1|few|TRBJ2-7|NA
CASSPGTPIYEQYF
TGTGCCAGCAGCCCCGGGACACCTATCTACGAGCAGTACTTC
>TRBV7-8|few|TRBJ2-1|TRBD2
CASSLGLAGGKEDNEQFF
TGTGCCAGCAGCTTAGGATTAGCGGGAGGCAAGGAGGACAATGAGCAGTTCTTC
>TRBV7-2|NA|TRBJ1-1|TRBD1
CASSIPEGYWTGMNTEAFF
TGTGCCAGCAGCATACCCGAAGGATATTGGACAGGTATGAACACTGAAGCTTTCTTT
>TRBV13|NA|TRBJ2-7|TRBD2
CASSLRGLAADTYEQYF
TGTGCCAGCAGCTTAAGAGGACTAGCAGCCGACACCTACGAGCAGTACTTC
>TRBV6-2/TRBV6-3|NA|TRBJ2-1|TRBD2
CASGPSGVVNEQFF
TGTGCCAGCGGCCCTAGCGGGGTGGTCAATGAGCAGTTCTTC
>TRBV4-1|few|TRBJ2-7|TRBD2
CASSQDFVGTSGRKSYNEQYF
TGCGCCAGCAGCCAAGATTTTGTGGGGACTAGCGGGAGGAAGTCCTACAATGAGCAGTACTTC
>TRBV29-1|few|TRBJ2-5|NA
CSVVGGLHNEQYF
TGCAGCGTTGTGGGGGGACTCCACAATGAGCAGTACTTC
>TRBV28|few|TRBJ1-4|NA
CASSLQMSQKLFF
TGTGCCAGCAGTTTACAAATGAGTCAAAAACTGTTTTTT
>TRBV24-1|few|TRBJ2-7|TRBD1
CATSGTGGMDYEQYF
TGTGCCACCAGTGGGACAGGGGGGATGGACTACGAGCAGTACTTC
>TRBV2|NA|TRBJ1-1|NA
CASSVIGGMVGTEAFF
TGTGCCAGCAGTGTAATTGGAGGAATGGTTGGCACTGAAGCTTTCTTT
>TRBV28|NA|TRBJ1-2|NA
CASSFDRTFNYGYTF
TGTGCCAGCAGTTTCGACCGCACCTTTAACTATGGCTACACCTTC
>TRBV4-2|many|TRBJ2-5|TRBD2
CASRSSGGPQETQYF
TGTGCCAGCAGAAGTAGCGGGGGGCCTCAAGAGACCCAGTACTTC
>TRBV7-2|few|TRBJ2-3|NA
CASSKARRYTQYF
TGTGCCAGCAGCAAGGCTCGCAGGTATACGCAGTATTTT
>TRBV20-1|few|TRBJ2-3|TRBD2
CSARVSGEDTQYF
TGCAGTGCTAGAGTCAGCGGGGAGGATACGCAGTATTTT